Given below is one T cell receptor beta chain in context. This sample's treatment: roughly 19 received Ad26.COV2.S at low or high dose, single or two shots; 5 received placebo; per-sample allocation not given. The study sampled participants on day 63 after the first vaccine or placebo injection. The donor was a Boston adult aged 18-55 years. Immunization relied on an Ad26 vector, which expressed Wuhan-strain SARS-CoV-2 spike. This sample stems from a study of Ad26.COV2.S vaccination and SARS-CoV-2 variants. Data came from immunoSEQ multiplex PCR; TCRdb stores just in-frame clones and leaves some out. Counted here are a few hundred thousand clones, less than 95% occurring once; the ten biggest clones make up around 4.5%. CDR3 length equals 16 residues. V gave up 0 bases and J gave up 5 bases, with 15 bases separating them. Germline V gene data show CDR1 as LGHNA and CDR2 as YSLEER.

The rearrangement uses TRBV4-3 and TRBJ2-3; tentatively, D is TRBD1 (5 bases). The source was peripheral blood, collected in a trial of Ad26.COV2.S vaccine versus placebo. The source is a person between 18 and 60 years old who received the Ad26.COV2.S COVID-19 vaccine or a placebo. DNA for the CDR3: TGCGCCAGCAGCCAAGAAAGGGGTGCGGATCTAGATACGCAGTATTTT. Amino acids: CASSQERGADLDTQYF.